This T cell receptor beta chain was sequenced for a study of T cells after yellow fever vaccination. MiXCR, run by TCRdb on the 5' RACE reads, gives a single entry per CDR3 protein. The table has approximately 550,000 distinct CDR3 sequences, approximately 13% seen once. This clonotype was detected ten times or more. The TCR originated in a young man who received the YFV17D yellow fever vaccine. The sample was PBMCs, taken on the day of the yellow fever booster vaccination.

CDR3 DNA: TGTGCCAGCTCACCACCCCAGGGATTCGGCACAGATACGCAGTATTTT. Protein sequence: CASSPPQGFGTDTQYF. The chain uses TRBV18 and TRBJ2-3; a weak D match, TRBD1 (5 bases). V was pared by 0 bases and J by 1 base, with 11 bases between. The CDR3 extends over 16 amino acids. CDR1 is KGHSH and CDR2 is LQKENI in the germline V gene.